Each of the 28 T cell receptor beta chains below was sequenced from the same sample in a study of human T cells and chemical hapten exposure. One entry per CDR3 protein, called by TCRdb with MiXCR from the RACE reads. The data show about 120,000 distinct CDR3 sequences, 9% to 14% seen once. Time point noted: patch test 1, 2 weeks after DPC sensitization. The sample's treatment: therapeutic diphenylcyclopropenone sensitization with weekly scalp DPC. Sequencing used whole blood, obtained in connection with sensitization to the hapten diphenylcyclopropenone (DPC). The receptor source for this set is a woman in her fifties or sixties with alopecia areata. Some clones in this sample may be carry-over from other donors' samples.

The V gene is TRBV19, the J gene TRBJ2-1; TRBD2 might be the D (6 bases). The CDR3 is 14 residues long. The V gene's germline CDR1 is LNHDA and CDR2 SQIVND (reference sequence). V shed 6 bases and J shed 2 bases, with 11 bases lying between them. In DNA form, the CDR3 reads TGTGCCAGTAGCCGGGAGTATGCCTACAATGAGCAGTTCTTC. Translated: CASSREYAYNEQFF.

This clonotype has a handful of counts. The CDR3 is CASSRGQRSYEQYF. In DNA form, the CDR3 reads TGTGCCAGCTCGCGAGGACAGAGATCCTACGAGCAGTACTTC. The rearrangement uses TRBV18 and TRBJ2-7; weak D call: TRBD1 (6 bases). CDR1 and CDR2 (germline): KGHSH, LQKENI. This CDR3 contains 14 residues. Trimming shortened V by 6 bases and J by 1 base, and 13 bases separated the two germline ends.

Ten or more counts support this clonotype. This chain joins TRBV29-1 and TRBJ2-3, with 8 bases identical to TRBD1. The CDR3 extends over 18 amino acids. Germline CDR1 reads SQVTM; CDR2 reads ANQGSEA. The V segment lost 0 bases and the J segment 1 base; nucleotides outside the gene matches: 12. As DNA, the CDR3 is TGCAGCGTTGAAGATCGGAGAGGACAGGGAGCGGGCACAGATACGCAGTATTTT. It specifies CSVEDRRGQGAGTDTQYF.

The chain uses TRBV23-1 and TRBJ2-2; D gene uncertain. TRBV23-1 is an ORF, with its function uncertain. This CDR3 is 18 amino acids long. Trimming took off 2 bases at V and 1 base at J, with 17 bases between the two ends. CDR3 in DNA: TGCGCCAGCAGTCAAGCTCCCATTGGATTTCGGAACACCGGGGAGCTGTTTTTT. Translating it yields CASSQAPIGFRNTGELFF.

In its sample, this clonotype was seen many times. The rearrangement joins TRBV20-1 to TRBJ1-2; D remains ambiguous. The CDR3 sequence is 14 residues long. The V end lost 8 bases, the J end lost 4 bases, and 20 bases lay between the germline ends. CDR1 is DFQATT and CDR2 is SNEGSKA in the germline V gene (reference sequence). The CDR3 bases are TGCAGTAGCTTTAGGCATCGCCTCTCCTATGGCTACACCTTC. Protein product: CSSFRHRLSYGYTF.

This clonotype was observed many times. The genes are TRBV20-1 and TRBJ2-5; D is ambiguous. This CDR3 spans 12 amino acids. The V gene lost 5 bases and the J gene lost 4 bases, with 11 bases spanning the gap. Germline CDR1 DFQATT, CDR2 SNEGSKA (reference sequence). CDR3 amino acids: CSARGLTETQYF. CDR3 in DNA: TGCAGTGCTCGTGGGCTGACAGAGACCCAGTACTTC.

This rearrangement joins TRBV6-1 to TRBJ2-3; D is tentatively TRBD1 or TRBD2 (7 bases each). V lost 7 bases and J 4 bases, leaving 15 bases between the germline ends. The CDR3 runs 14 residues. CDR1 and CDR2 (germline): MNHNS, SASEGT. CDR3 nucleotides: TGTGCCAGCAAGCAGGGGGGGGGCCCAGATACGCAGTATTTT. It translates to CASKQGGGPDTQYF.

In this sample, this clonotype turned up many times. This sequence joins TRBV28 and TRBJ2-4, with D possibly being TRBD1 (5 bases). With 7 bases removed from V and 4 bases from J, the gap between germline ends came to 11 bases. This CDR3 region has 13 residues. CDR1 is MDHEN, CDR2 SYDVKM, per germline. CDR3 residues: CASNGAEKNIQYF. CDR3 nucleotides: TGTGCCAGCAATGGGGCAGAGAAAAACATTCAGTACTTC. Using reference TRBV28 and TRBJ2-4 for the parts outside the CDR3, the full variable domain is DVKVTQSSRYLVKRTGEKVFLECVQDMDHENMFWYRQDPGLGLRLIYFSYDVKMKEKGDIPEGYSVSREKKERFSLILESASTNQTSMYLCASNGAEKNIQYFGAGTRLSVL.

In this sample, this clonotype turned up a few times. V gene TRBV6-5 combines with J gene TRBJ2-6; 8 bases agree with TRBD1. Germline values: CDR1 MNHEY, CDR2 SVGAGI. This CDR3 is built from 18 residues. With V trimmed by 6 bases and J by 1 base, 11 bases remained unmatched. The CDR3, as DNA: TGTGCCAGCAGCCTAACCTCAGGGGGCCATTCTGGGGCCAACGTCCTGACTTTC. Translating it yields CASSLTSGGHSGANVLTF.

The chain joins TRBV28 to TRBJ1-5; 12 nucleotides line up with TRBD1. The V gene end was trimmed by 6 bases and the J gene end by 9 bases; junction bases not matched to a gene: 6. This CDR3 is 14 amino acids long. The germline V gene encodes CDR1 MDHEN and CDR2 SYDVKM. In DNA, the CDR3 is TGTGCCAGCAGGTGGGGGACAGGGGGCTTGCCCCAGCATTTT. Amino acids: CASRWGTGGLPQHF.

This clonotype turned up a few times. The chain is built from TRBV28 and TRBJ2-1; no definite D call. V was clipped by 2 bases and J by 2 bases, with 7 bases between them. The CDR3 runs 14 residues. Germline V gene data show CDR1 as MDHEN and CDR2 as SYDVKM. The CDR3 nucleotides read TGTGCCAGCAGTTTAGCGGAAACCTACAATGAGCAGTTCTTC. Its protein is CASSLAETYNEQFF.

V is TRBV5-1 and J is TRBJ2-1; D assignment may be TRBD1 or TRBD2 (5 bases each). Germline V gene sequence: CDR1 SGHRS, CDR2 YFSETQ. Deletions cut 0 bases from V and 10 bases from J, with 14 bases between. There are 14 residues in the CDR3. CDR3 coding DNA: TGCGCCAGCAGCTTGGTGGGGACCCCAATGGAGCAGTTCTTC. Translating gives CASSLVGTPMEQFF.

This clonotype was observed at least ten times. This sequence joins TRBV20-1 and TRBJ2-5; D gene uncertain. From germline, CDR1 is DFQATT and CDR2 SNEGSKA (reference sequence). The CDR3 is made up of 13 amino acids. The ends were cut back, 3 bases at V and 1 base at J, with 9 bases in the middle. CDR3 region: CSASKSLQETQYF. CDR3 sequence (DNA): TGCAGTGCTAGCAAATCACTCCAAGAGACCCAGTACTTC.

At least ten counts were recorded for this clonotype. The rearrangement uses TRBV28 and TRBJ1-1, with D unclear. This CDR3 has 17 residues. V lost 7 bases and J lost 1, with 22 bases in between. Germline CDR1 reads MDHEN; CDR2 reads SYDVKM. As DNA, the CDR3 is TGTGCCAGCACTCTACAGCGGACCAGATTCAGGAACACTGAAGCTTTCTTT. This gives the protein CASTLQRTRFRNTEAFF.

V usage is TRBV20-1 and J usage is TRBJ2-7; D is unresolved. Germline CDR1 and CDR2: DFQATT and SNEGSKA (reference sequence). The CDR3 loop spans 13 amino acids. The ends were cut back, 3 bases at V and 3 bases at J, with 12 bases in the middle. The CDR3 region has the DNA TGCAGTGCTAGTAGGCAGGCCGACTACGAGCAGTACTTC. Translated, it gives CSASRQADYEQYF.

This clonotype was found a few times. The gene calls are TRBV28 and TRBJ1-2; 7 nucleotides align to TRBD1. The ends lost 2 bases at V and 4 bases at J; junction bases unmatched: 4. The germline CDR1 and CDR2 sequences are MDHEN and SYDVKM. CDR3 length: 14 residues. CDR3 protein: CASSLRGPPYGYTF. The CDR3, as DNA: TGTGCCAGCAGTTTAAGGGGGCCTCCCTATGGCTACACCTTC.

The table lists this clonotype with many counts. This chain joins TRBV7-8 and TRBJ1-1; 7 bases are a match to TRBD1. V dropped 4 bases and J dropped 2; count of bases not matched to a gene: 7. Germline loops: CDR1 SGHVS, CDR2 FQNEAQ. The CDR3 is 15 residues long. CDR3 in DNA: TGTGCCAGCAGCTCGCACAGGGGAGCAAACACTGAAGCTTTCTTT. Its protein product is CASSSHRGANTEAFF.

This clonotype was counted a few times. The chain is built from TRBV7-2 and TRBJ1-2; 8 bases line up with TRBD1. V trimming: 0 bases; J trimming: 8 bases; junction bases outside the gene matches: 8. CDR1 SGHTA and CDR2 FQGNSA come from the germline V gene. The CDR3 sequence is 15 residues long. This CDR3 is CASSLAFLTGDGYTF. The CDR3 bases are TGTGCCAGCAGCTTAGCGTTTCTGACAGGGGACGGCTACACCTTC.

The V call is TRBV28, the J call TRBJ2-6; D is perhaps TRBD1 (5 bases). Germline CDR1 and CDR2: MDHEN and SYDVKM. V lost 1 base to trimming and J lost 7 bases, with 11 bases between them. This CDR3 spans 15 amino acids. CDR3 bases: TGTGCCAGCAGTTTATTATGGGGCCGTGCCAACGTCCTGACTTTC. This sequence encodes CASSLLWGRANVLTF.

This chain joins TRBV29-1 and TRBJ2-4; 9 bases align to TRBD1. This CDR3 region has 13 residues. V shed 4 bases, J shed 6 bases, and the junction held 4 bases outside the gene matches. Germline CDR1 is SQVTM and CDR2 is ANQGSEA. CDR3 sequence: CSVVQGAVNIQYF. The CDR3 DNA follows: TGCAGCGTTGTACAGGGGGCCGTAAACATTCAGTACTTC.

This clonotype was counted between two and nine times. The V and J genes are TRBV11-3 and TRBJ1-1, with no clear D. The CDR3 is 15 residues long. V lost 0 bases and J 0 bases, leaving 8 bases between the germline ends. CDR1 and CDR2 (germline): SGHNT, YENEEA. This CDR3 is CASSLEAGLNTEAFF. CDR3 DNA sequence: TGTGCCAGCAGCTTAGAGGCCGGCTTGAACACTGAAGCTTTCTTT.

This chain joins TRBV3-1 and TRBJ2-1; the D gene is possibly TRBD2 (7 bases). CDR3 length equals 15 residues. The V end was cut by 4 bases, the J end by 8 bases, with 18 bases between. The germline V gene has CDR1 LGHDT and CDR2 YNNKEL (reference sequence). The DNA of the CDR3 is TGTGCCAGCAGCCCGCGGGGGCAAGGGGGACATGAGCAGTTCTTC. Amino acids: CASSPRGQGGHEQFF.

CDR3 DNA: TGCAGTGCTATGGGACTAGCGGGGCCGTACCAAGAGACCCAGTACTTC. Translating it yields CSAMGLAGPYQETQYF. V gene TRBV20-1 combines with J gene TRBJ2-5; 13 bases agree with TRBD2. Germline V CDR1 and CDR2: DFQATT, SNEGSKA (reference sequence). Germline trimming cut 4 bases from V and 0 bases from J; bases unmatched to any gene: 5. The CDR3 contains 16 residues.

This clonotype was picked up a small number of times. The DNA of the CDR3 is TGTGCCAGCAGAGGAAGAACGGGGACAGTAGAGACCCAGTACTTC. It specifies CASRGRTGTVETQYF. The chain joins TRBV7-9 to TRBJ2-5, with 7 bases aligning to TRBD1. Germline V gives CDR1 SEHNR, CDR2 FQNEAQ (reference sequence). CDR3 length: 15 residues. V shed 6 bases and J 4 bases; nucleotides not matched to a gene: 11. The complete variable domain, with remaining parts taken from reference TRBV7-9 and TRBJ2-5, reads DTGVSQNPRHKITKRGQNVTFRCDPISEHNRLYWYRQTLGQGPEFLTYFQNEAQLEKSRLLSDRFSAERPKGSFSTLEIQRTEQGDSAMYLCASRGRTGTVETQYFGPGTRLLVL.

This chain connects TRBV5-1 to TRBJ2-2; tentative D call: TRBD2 (5 bases). Trimming stripped 6 bases from V and 5 bases from J, with 17 bases between. The CDR3 covers 15 residues. Germline V CDR1 and CDR2: SGHRS, YFSETQ. For the CDR3, the DNA is TGCGCCAGCACCCGAGGACTTATTTCTACCGGGGAGCTGTTTTTT. This encodes CASTRGLISTGELFF. Drawing the rest from reference TRBV5-1 and TRBJ2-2, the complete variable domain is KAGVTQTPRYLIKTRGQQVTLSCSPISGHRSVSWYQQTPGQGLQFLFEYFSETQRNKGNFPGRFSGRQFSNSRSEMNVSTLELGDSALYLCASTRGLISTGELFFGEGSRLTVL.

In its sample, this clonotype was seen a few times. J is TRBJ2-7 and V is TRBV28; 8 nucleotides match TRBD1. The CDR3 totals 13 residues. CDR1 and CDR2 from the germline V gene are MDHEN and SYDVKM. Germline trimming cut 6 bases from V and 4 bases from J; bases unmatched to any gene: 5. The CDR3 DNA is TGTGCCAGCAGGCCGGGACAGGCTTACGAGCAGTACTTC. It encodes CASRPGQAYEQYF.

This clonotype occurred a few times. V gene TRBV3-1 combines with J gene TRBJ1-3; unclear D gene. Germline V gene sequence: CDR1 LGHDT, CDR2 YNNKEL (reference sequence). The CDR3 spans 15 residues. The V and J ends lost 4 bases and 2 bases respectively, with 12 bases between them. This chain's CDR3 is CASSLRVTPGNTIYF. The CDR3, as DNA: TGTGCCAGCAGCCTAAGGGTGACGCCTGGAAACACCATATATTTT.

In this sample, this clonotype turned up many times. The genes are TRBV15 and TRBJ1-1; 7 bases map to TRBD1. The J segment lost 0 bases and the V segment lost 7 bases, leaving 8 bases of the junction unmatched. The CDR3 runs to 15 residues. CDR1 and CDR2 (germline): LNHNV, YYDKDF (reference sequence). The CDR3: CATKEKQGLNTEAFF. The DNA of the CDR3 is TGTGCCACCAAAGAGAAACAGGGGCTGAACACTGAAGCTTTCTTT.